Following are 20 T cell receptor beta chains from one sample sequenced in a study of T-cell memory formation after mild COVID-19. Each CDR3 protein gets one entry after TCRdb re-called the 5' RACE reads with MiXCR. Here the sample spans about 250,000 distinct CDR3 sequences, just over 15% being singletons. Source material: PBMCs or a T cell subset sorted from them (not recorded which). The receptors were sampled from an adult woman who had mild COVID-19 (a few samples of this study predate the infection). Cell type and time point are not known.

This clonotype turned up a few times. This chain connects TRBV30 to TRBJ1-4; D unresolved. Deletions cut 2 bases from V and 5 bases from J, with 9 bases between. This CDR3 has 13 residues. Germline assignment: CDR1 GTSNPN and CDR2 SVGIG (reference sequence). The DNA of the CDR3 is TGTGCCTGGAGTCGGGGTCCGAATGAAAAACTGTTTTTT. Translation gives CAWSRGPNEKLFF.

This clonotype was seen a handful of times. This rearrangement joins TRBV29-1 to TRBJ2-3; no firm D call. This CDR3 contains 11 residues. V shed 2 bases and J shed 5 bases, with 5 bases lying between them. Looked up from germline, CDR1 is SQVTM and CDR2 is ANQGSEA. CDR3 DNA sequence: TGCAGCGTTGAAATCAGAGATACGCAGTATTTT. Amino acids: CSVEIRDTQYF.

This clonotype was recorded at least ten times. This chain uses TRBV20-1 with TRBJ1-5; the D is unclear. V gave up 3 bases and J gave up 0 bases, with 12 bases separating them. The CDR3 is 15 amino acids. The germline V gene has CDR1 DFQATT and CDR2 SNEGSKA (reference sequence). CDR3 protein: CSASGRQYSNQPQHF. CDR3 in DNA: TGCAGTGCTAGCGGCAGACAATATAGCAATCAGCCCCAGCATTTT.

This clonotype came up a few times. CDR3 loop: CASSQDSLTGISYEQYF. The CDR3 nucleotides read TGTGCCAGCAGCCAAGATTCCCTGACAGGGATCTCCTACGAGCAGTACTTC. The chain recombines TRBV4-2 with TRBJ2-7; 7 nucleotides agree with TRBD1. V shed 0 bases, J shed 0 bases, and the junction held 8 bases outside the gene matches. The CDR3 is 17 residues long. The germline gives CDR1 LGHNA, CDR2 YNFKEQ.

This chain joins TRBV5-1 and TRBJ2-2, with TRBD2 matching 8 bases. The V gene's germline CDR1 is SGHRS and CDR2 YFSETQ. V was clipped by 0 bases and J by 4 bases; unmatched bases: 5. This CDR3 has 16 amino acids. CDR3 sequence reads: CASSLALAGRTGELFF. CDR3 sequence (DNA): TGCGCCAGCAGCTTGGCGTTAGCGGGGCGCACCGGGGAGCTGTTTTTT.

This clonotype was observed many times. The gene calls are TRBV6-1 and TRBJ1-5; the D is unclear. The CDR3 totals 13 residues. The germline V gene has CDR1 MNHNS and CDR2 SASEGT. The V end lost 2 bases, the J end lost 8 bases, and 10 bases lay between the germline ends. The CDR3 sequence: CASSERELEPQHF. The CDR3 DNA reads TGTGCCAGCAGTGAAAGGGAGTTGGAGCCCCAGCATTTT.

Worth noting for this clonotype: One junction end disagrees with the germline gene, perhaps due to a read error. The rearrangement links TRBV7-7 to TRBJ1-4; 7 positions match TRBD1. The length of the CDR3 is 15 residues. Germline CDR1 reads SSHAT; CDR2 reads FNYEAQ (reference sequence). The CDR3 nucleotides read TGTGCTAGCAGCGTAGGAGGAGGGGGCGGTGAAAAACTGTTTTTT. Its translation is CASSVGGGGGEKLFF.

This chain joins TRBV5-1 and TRBJ2-1; unclear D gene. The CDR3 runs to 13 residues. Deletions cut 4 bases from V and 6 bases from J, with 11 bases between. Germline-derived CDR1 and CDR2 are SGHRS and YFSETQ. The CDR3 sequence is CASSPLAGNEQFF. Here the CDR3 DNA reads TGCGCCAGCAGCCCCCTTGCAGGCAATGAGCAGTTCTTC.

This clonotype came up a few times. The chain links TRBV19 to TRBJ1-5, with D maybe TRBD1 (5 bases). Trimming removed 7 bases from V and 0 bases from J, with 13 bases in between. This CDR3 is built from 15 residues. Germline V gene data show CDR1 as LNHDA and CDR2 as SQIVND (reference sequence). The CDR3 nucleotides read TGTGCCAGTACATCCGGGGGTTATAGCAATCAGCCCCAGCATTTT. The encoded protein is CASTSGGYSNQPQHF.

There are a few counts of this clonotype. This chain joins TRBV19 and TRBJ2-5; D might be TRBD2 (5 bases). V lost 3 bases, J lost 4 bases, and 6 bases lay in between. The CDR3 runs to 12 residues. Per germline, CDR1 LNHDA and CDR2 SQIVND (reference sequence). CDR3 loop: CASSIEGETQYF. The CDR3 DNA sequence: TGTGCCAGTAGTATCGAGGGAGAGACCCAGTACTTC.

The V gene is TRBV5-1, the J gene TRBJ1-1, with unresolved D. Deletions cut 2 bases from V and 3 bases from J, with 8 bases between. CDR3 length: 13 residues. Germline-derived CDR1 and CDR2 are SGHRS and YFSETQ. CDR3 nucleotides: TGCGCCAGCAGCTTTGGACGGCACACTGAAGCTTTCTTT. Its translation: CASSFGRHTEAFF. Combining the CDR3 with reference TRBV5-1 and TRBJ1-1 gives the whole variable domain KAGVTQTPRYLIKTRGQQVTLSCSPISGHRSVSWYQQTPGQGLQFLFEYFSETQRNKGNFPGRFSGRQFSNSRSEMNVSTLELGDSALYLCASSFGRHTEAFFGQGTRLTVV.

The V and J genes are TRBV20-1 and TRBJ1-1, with 8 nucleotides matching TRBD1. The V segment lost 3 bases and the J segment 4 bases; nucleotides outside the gene matches: 4. The germline V gene has CDR1 DFQATT and CDR2 SNEGSKA (reference sequence). This CDR3 has 13 amino acids. CDR3 amino acids: CSASPGGPTEAFF. CDR3 sequence (DNA): TGCAGTGCTAGCCCAGGGGGCCCCACTGAAGCTTTCTTT.

A few counts support this clonotype. The chain combines TRBV24-1 with TRBJ2-5; D gene ambiguous. Per the germline V gene, CDR1 is KGHDR and CDR2 is SFDVKD. The CDR3 loop spans 14 amino acids. V lost 4 bases and J lost 1, with 9 bases in between. CDR3 sequence: CATSEDAFQETQYF. CDR3 DNA sequence: TGTGCCACCAGTGAGGACGCTTTCCAAGAGACCCAGTACTTC.

This chain uses TRBV12-3 or TRBV12-4 with TRBJ2-1; 7 bases are a match to TRBD1. The CDR3 has 15 amino acids. J gave up 7 bases and V 6 bases, and 12 bases lay outside the gene matches. The CDR3 is CASSHGADRINEQFF. CDR3 nucleotide sequence: TGTGCCAGCAGCCATGGAGCGGACAGGATTAATGAGCAGTTCTTC.

This chain links TRBV6-5 with TRBJ2-7; D uncertain. Trimming stripped 5 bases from V and 1 base from J, with 15 bases between. From germline, CDR1 is MNHEY and CDR2 SVGAGI. The CDR3 has 15 residues. The DNA for the CDR3 is TGTGCCAGCAGTACCACCGGCCGCGCTTCCTACGAGCAGTACTTC. Protein product: CASSTTGRASYEQYF.

This clonotype was counted many times. The V gene is TRBV5-1, the J gene TRBJ2-7; TRBD2 might be the D (6 bases). Germline V gene sequence: CDR1 SGHRS, CDR2 YFSETQ. The CDR3 spans 15 residues. V was pared by 0 bases and J by 1 base, with 11 bases between. The CDR3, as DNA: TGCGCCAGCAGCTTGGATATTAGCGGTTCCTACGAGCAGTACTTC. It yields the protein CASSLDISGSYEQYF.

This clonotype occurred a few times. The chain recombines TRBV6-5 with TRBJ1-6; 8 nucleotides line up with TRBD1. Germline V gene sequence: CDR1 MNHEY, CDR2 SVGAGI. J lost 0 bases, V lost 0 bases, and 1 base had no gene match. This CDR3 region has 17 residues. CDR3 sequence: CASSYSTGASYNSPLHF. Written as DNA, the CDR3 is TGTGCCAGCAGTTACTCGACAGGGGCCTCCTATAATTCACCCCTCCACTTT.

A word on this clonotype: At one end the junction does not follow the germline gene, possibly because of a read error. The V and J genes are TRBV19 and TRBJ2-2; tentatively, D is TRBD1 or TRBD2 (5 bases each). This CDR3 is 11 amino acids long. CDR1 LNHDA and CDR2 SQIVND come from the germline V gene (reference sequence). The CDR3 region has the DNA TGTGCCAGTGGGGCCCCCAGGGAGTTGTTTTTT. Encoded protein: CASGAPRELFF.

This clonotype was seen more than once but under ten times. This chain uses TRBV19 with TRBJ2-7; 12 bases are a match to TRBD2. V lost 1 base and J lost 2; bases outside the gene matches: 0. There are 15 residues in the CDR3. The germline CDR1 and CDR2 sequences are LNHDA and SQIVND (reference sequence). The CDR3 coding sequence is TGTGCCAGTAGTATAGGACTAGCGGGAGCCTACGAGCAGTACTTC. Its translation is CASSIGLAGAYEQYF.

This rearrangement joins TRBV29-1 to TRBJ2-2; 10 bases line up with TRBD1. In germline, CDR1 is SQVTM, CDR2 ANQGSEA. Losses at the gene ends were 7 bases for V and 5 bases for J; bases not matched to a gene: 7. This CDR3 comprises 14 residues. The CDR3 protein is CSGWDRGHTGELFF. DNA of the CDR3: TGCAGCGGATGGGACAGGGGTCATACCGGGGAGCTGTTTTTT.